This is a list of T cell receptor beta chains from one sample in a study of T cell repertoires in cytomegalovirus infection. TCRdb analysed the reads with MiXCR anew, one entry per CDR3 protein. This sample has some 200,000 distinct CDR3 sequences, with about a tenth found just once. The sequencing input was PBMCs. Every receptor here comes from a human donor in good health (CMV status not recorded). Some clones in this sample may be carry-over from other donors' samples. CDR3s include the opening cysteine and the closing phenylalanine or tryptophan. A D gene is named only where the DNA matches it firmly.

d_gene: TRBD1; j_gene: TRBJ1-2; v_gene: TRBV7-2; CDR3aa: CASSQQGSYGYTF
d_gene: TRBD1; j_gene: TRBJ1-2; v_gene: TRBV7-9; CDR3aa: CASSPGQVSYGYTF
d_gene: TRBD2; j_gene: TRBJ2-1; v_gene: TRBV20-1; CDR3aa: CSASGTLAGAPSYNEQFF
d_gene: .; j_gene: TRBJ2-3; v_gene: TRBV20-1; CDR3aa: CSARAPHRTQYF
d_gene: .; j_gene: TRBJ1-1; v_gene: TRBV15; CDR3aa: CATSRDLSASTEAFF
d_gene: .; j_gene: TRBJ2-1; v_gene: TRBV11-3; CDR3aa: CASSFTQSGFGNEQFF
d_gene: TRBD1; j_gene: TRBJ2-7; v_gene: TRBV7-2; CDR3aa: CASSYRVSSPDRGYEQYF
d_gene: .; j_gene: TRBJ1-1; v_gene: TRBV27; CDR3aa: CASRNMGGFGAFF
d_gene: TRBD1; j_gene: TRBJ2-2; v_gene: TRBV18; CDR3aa: CASSPRQGAGELFF
d_gene: TRBD1; j_gene: TRBJ1-3; v_gene: TRBV11-2; CDR3aa: CASSRGTGVTGNTIYF
d_gene: .; j_gene: TRBJ2-3; v_gene: TRBV7-9; CDR3aa: CASTPGTDTQYF
d_gene: .; j_gene: TRBJ1-1; v_gene: TRBV5-1; CDR3aa: CASSRGDGNTEAFF
d_gene: .; j_gene: TRBJ1-4; v_gene: TRBV7-2; CDR3aa: CASSLASEKLFF
d_gene: .; j_gene: TRBJ2-7; v_gene: TRBV20-1; CDR3aa: CSARRGPYEQYF
d_gene: .; j_gene: TRBJ2-5; v_gene: TRBV6-2/TRBV6-3; CDR3aa: CASRDLLGEATGETQYF
d_gene: TRBD2; j_gene: TRBJ2-3; v_gene: TRBV11-2; CDR3aa: CASSRTSGGFSTDTQYF
d_gene: .; j_gene: TRBJ1-3; v_gene: TRBV10-3; CDR3aa: CAIKAQPSSGNTIYF
d_gene: TRBD1; j_gene: TRBJ1-5; v_gene: TRBV19; CDR3aa: CASSIERTGARQPQHF
d_gene: .; j_gene: TRBJ2-7; v_gene: TRBV6-6; CDR3aa: CASTHNWREYEQYF
d_gene: TRBD2; j_gene: TRBJ2-3; v_gene: TRBV29-1; CDR3aa: CSVGAAGAIDTQYF
d_gene: .; j_gene: TRBJ1-2; v_gene: TRBV12-5; CDR3aa: CARGGGYGYTF
d_gene: TRBD2; j_gene: TRBJ2-1; v_gene: TRBV10-3; CDR3aa: CAISDSGTTSNEQFF
d_gene: .; j_gene: TRBJ1-3; v_gene: TRBV29-1; CDR3aa: CSVDGGNTIYF
d_gene: TRBD1; j_gene: TRBJ1-1; v_gene: TRBV6-2/TRBV6-3; CDR3aa: CASALRDRGKTEAFF
d_gene: .; j_gene: TRBJ2-1; v_gene: TRBV7-9; CDR3aa: CASSLGSPNEQFF
d_gene: TRBD1; j_gene: TRBJ1-3; v_gene: TRBV7-8; CDR3aa: CASSLVGQGAAGNTIYF
d_gene: TRBD1; j_gene: TRBJ1-1; v_gene: TRBV20-1; CDR3aa: CSARVDRAHTEAFF
d_gene: TRBD2; j_gene: TRBJ2-7; v_gene: TRBV20-1; CDR3aa: CSAIHRTSGSYEQYF
d_gene: TRBD1; j_gene: TRBJ1-2; v_gene: TRBV7-2; CDR3aa: CASSSGGGQGGYGYTF
d_gene: .; j_gene: TRBJ2-5; v_gene: TRBV5-1; CDR3aa: CASRPGIEETQYF
d_gene: TRBD1; j_gene: TRBJ2-4; v_gene: TRBV7-2; CDR3aa: CASSLVTGGGIQYF
d_gene: .; j_gene: TRBJ2-3; v_gene: TRBV4-3; CDR3aa: CASSQDRDSTSTDTQYF
d_gene: .; j_gene: TRBJ2-2; v_gene: TRBV6-2/TRBV6-3; CDR3aa: CASSPTYTGELFF
d_gene: .; j_gene: TRBJ1-2; v_gene: TRBV7-2; CDR3aa: CASSLGPVGYTF
d_gene: TRBD2; j_gene: TRBJ2-5; v_gene: TRBV7-2; CDR3aa: CASSQRTSGRLETQYF
d_gene: .; j_gene: TRBJ1-2; v_gene: TRBV11-2; CDR3aa: CASSSNPRGGTHGYTF
d_gene: .; j_gene: TRBJ2-3; v_gene: TRBV7-2; CDR3aa: CASSPPGSDTQYF
d_gene: .; j_gene: TRBJ1-2; v_gene: TRBV19; CDR3aa: CANSIDWSVYGYTF
d_gene: .; j_gene: TRBJ1-4; v_gene: TRBV10-3; CDR3aa: CAISRQAGVDEKLFF